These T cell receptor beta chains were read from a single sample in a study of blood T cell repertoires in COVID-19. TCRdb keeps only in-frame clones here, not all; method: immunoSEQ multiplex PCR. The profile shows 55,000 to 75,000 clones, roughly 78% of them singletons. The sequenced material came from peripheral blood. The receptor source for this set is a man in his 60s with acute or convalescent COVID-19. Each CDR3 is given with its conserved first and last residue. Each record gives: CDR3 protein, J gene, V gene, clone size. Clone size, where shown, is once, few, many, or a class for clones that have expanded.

CDR3 protein: CARSRRDSYNEQFF; J gene: TRBJ2-1; V gene: TRBV2; clone size: NA
CDR3 protein: CASSQDPDGDYGYTF; J gene: TRBJ1-2; V gene: TRBV4-1; clone size: NA
CDR3 protein: CASNLQGNDGYTF; J gene: TRBJ1-2; V gene: TRBV19; clone size: NA
CDR3 protein: CASTPRGSKTYEQYF; J gene: TRBJ2-7; V gene: TRBV19; clone size: NA
CDR3 protein: CASSGRTYEQYF; J gene: TRBJ2-7; V gene: TRBV19; clone size: NA
CDR3 protein: CATGDRGSYEQYF; J gene: TRBJ2-7; V gene: TRBV10-3; clone size: NA
CDR3 protein: CASSQDGQGNPYEQYF; J gene: TRBJ2-7; V gene: TRBV3-1/TRBV3-2; clone size: NA
CDR3 protein: CSAHTGISQYF; J gene: TRBJ2-3; V gene: TRBV20-1; clone size: once
CDR3 protein: CASYLEPNTEAFF; J gene: TRBJ1-1; V gene: TRBV27; clone size: once
CDR3 protein: CASSLEGQGTYNEQFF; J gene: TRBJ2-1; V gene: TRBV5-5; clone size: NA
CDR3 protein: CASSQERGGSRGSTDTQYF; J gene: TRBJ2-3; V gene: TRBV3-1/TRBV3-2; clone size: NA
CDR3 protein: CASSPSAYEQYF; J gene: TRBJ2-7; V gene: TRBV7-2; clone size: NA
CDR3 protein: CASSLSWGAGGENEQFF; J gene: TRBJ2-1; V gene: TRBV27; clone size: NA
CDR3 protein: CASGLTGGYTEAFF; J gene: TRBJ1-1; V gene: TRBV5-6; clone size: NA
CDR3 protein: CASSRQGAWSDTQYF; J gene: TRBJ2-3; V gene: TRBV18; clone size: NA
CDR3 protein: CASSVSLARTDTQYF; J gene: TRBJ2-3; V gene: TRBV7-2; clone size: NA
CDR3 protein: CASSSDLTGVGETQYF; J gene: TRBJ2-5; V gene: TRBV28; clone size: NA
CDR3 protein: CASSPGQLNSNQPQHF; J gene: TRBJ1-5; V gene: TRBV5-1; clone size: NA
CDR3 protein: CASNSGRINSPLHF; J gene: TRBJ1-6; V gene: TRBV28; clone size: NA
CDR3 protein: CASSSLEGLLEETQYF; J gene: TRBJ2-5; V gene: TRBV6-6; clone size: NA
CDR3 protein: CASSRGTSGSREQYF; J gene: TRBJ2-7; V gene: TRBV18; clone size: NA
CDR3 protein: CASRAGGGGNQPQHF; J gene: TRBJ1-5; V gene: TRBV6-1; clone size: NA
CDR3 protein: CASRRTALGYEQYF; J gene: TRBJ2-7; V gene: TRBV2; clone size: NA
CDR3 protein: CASIPNTDTQYF; J gene: TRBJ2-3; V gene: TRBV3-1/TRBV3-2; clone size: NA
CDR3 protein: CASSQDWAGIEQFF; J gene: TRBJ2-1; V gene: TRBV14; clone size: NA
CDR3 protein: CASSRGIGNYGYTF; J gene: TRBJ1-2; V gene: TRBV2; clone size: NA
CDR3 protein: CATLGGSTNEKLFF; J gene: TRBJ1-4; V gene: TRBV28; clone size: NA